The text below deals with one T cell receptor beta chain. This entry comes from a study of shared clonotypes between healthy human individuals. Using immunoSEQ multiplex PCR, the repertoire was profiled, and TCRdb retains in-frame clones only, with some absent. Of about 1 million clones in the sample, 70% to 80% were seen once. The germline V gene encodes CDR1 SQVTM and CDR2 ANQGSEA. CDR3 length: 16 amino acids. V dropped 7 bases and J dropped 5; count of bases not matched to a gene: 16. This chain links TRBV29-1 with TRBJ2-1, with 8 bases matching TRBD1. This clonotype was sampled from a man aged 18 to 30 in good health. Sequencing was performed on memory CD4+ T cells sorted from blood. Subset of the sample: CD45RA-negative fraction. DNA of the CDR3: TGCAGCGGCATGGGAGGACAGGGTCCAAAAAACAATGAGCAGTTCTTC. Translated: CSGMGGQGPKNNEQFF.